The rows below give T cell receptor beta chains drawn from one sample of a study of cytomegalovirus exposure and HLA in healthy donors. Clones were sequenced by immunoSEQ multiplex PCR, and TCRdb holds only the in-frame ones, with some missing. This table has about 220,000 clones, more than 75% appearing once. Sequenced: PBMCs. The receptors originated from a man between 18 and 35 years old in good health and CMV-seronegative. CDR3s include the opening cysteine and the closing phenylalanine or tryptophan. The order of the fields is V gene, J gene, CDR3 protein.

V gene: TRBV2
J gene: TRBJ2-2
CDR3 protein: CASSDAGGSGELFF

V gene: TRBV28
J gene: TRBJ2-7
CDR3 protein: CASSQTGYEQYF

V gene: TRBV27
J gene: TRBJ2-1
CDR3 protein: CASRRGASYNEQFF

V gene: TRBV28
J gene: TRBJ1-3
CDR3 protein: CASTGGANTIYF

V gene: TRBV13
J gene: TRBJ1-3
CDR3 protein: CASSLARNTIYF

V gene: TRBV28
J gene: TRBJ2-3
CDR3 protein: CASSWSGGASDTQYF

V gene: TRBV7-6
J gene: TRBJ1-3
CDR3 protein: CASSLLPTQGSAGNTIYF

V gene: TRBV9
J gene: TRBJ2-1
CDR3 protein: CASSGEGVLGSYNEQFF

V gene: TRBV2
J gene: TRBJ2-1
CDR3 protein: CAGGLAVYNEQFF

V gene: TRBV2
J gene: TRBJ2-7
CDR3 protein: CASSVDRGQYF

V gene: TRBV5-1
J gene: TRBJ1-6
CDR3 protein: CASSSELSTGGLGSPLHF

V gene: TRBV29-1
J gene: TRBJ2-7
CDR3 protein: CSVVSAGAYEQYF

V gene: TRBV5-1
J gene: TRBJ2-1
CDR3 protein: CASSSILGGEQFF

V gene: TRBV4-1
J gene: TRBJ1-5
CDR3 protein: CASSRVLHQPQHF

V gene: TRBV15
J gene: TRBJ2-7
CDR3 protein: CATSRGGRTGSSYEQYF

V gene: TRBV28
J gene: TRBJ2-3
CDR3 protein: CASSPRQGVGDTQYF

V gene: TRBV27
J gene: TRBJ2-3
CDR3 protein: CASRQLAGATDTQYF

V gene: TRBV27
J gene: TRBJ2-1
CDR3 protein: CASSFLGGNGYNEQFF

V gene: TRBV30
J gene: TRBJ2-2
CDR3 protein: CAWSVLGFRQGETGELFF

V gene: TRBV5-1
J gene: TRBJ2-7
CDR3 protein: CASSYLRDSYEQYF

V gene: TRBV30
J gene: TRBJ2-7
CDR3 protein: CAWSATGSEQYF

V gene: TRBV28
J gene: TRBJ1-1
CDR3 protein: CASSLGSGNTEAFF

V gene: TRBV5-1
J gene: TRBJ2-3
CDR3 protein: CASSLASARDTQYF

V gene: TRBV25-1
J gene: TRBJ1-1
CDR3 protein: CASSGQKMNTEAFF

V gene: TRBV27
J gene: TRBJ2-1
CDR3 protein: CASTPSGGRTDNEQFF

V gene: TRBV11-3
J gene: TRBJ1-2
CDR3 protein: CASSQPTQQGAWGYTF

V gene: TRBV4-1
J gene: TRBJ2-1
CDR3 protein: CASSQDRGGEQFF

V gene: TRBV4-1
J gene: TRBJ2-1
CDR3 protein: CASSRGQNPYNEQFF

V gene: TRBV5-1
J gene: TRBJ1-6
CDR3 protein: CASSPSPSSYNSPLHF

V gene: TRBV2
J gene: TRBJ2-7
CDR3 protein: CASLNSGGSYEQYF